Sequencing of this T cell receptor (beta chain) was carried out in a study of spatial heterogeneity in lung cancer. Study-wide results and limits: Ubiquitous expanded tumor TCRs showed up in blood more at resection than follow-up.

The table lists this clonotype with a few counts. Its cognate antigen is unknown. TCRdb recomputed calls from the 5' RACE reads with MiXCR, one row per CDR3 protein. The top ten clones hold about a fifth of a sample with about 100,000 distinct CDR3 sequences, approximately 19% of them seen once. Germline V lookup: CDR1 WSHSY, CDR2 SAAADI. The V segment lost 2 bases and the J segment 1 base; nucleotides outside the gene matches: 4. CDR3 length equals 16 residues. The time point denotes: blood at routine non-recurrence follow-up after resection. Whole RNA obtained from tumor, nontumor lung or frozen PBMC underwent sequencing without sorting.

V and J are TRBV10-2 and TRBJ2-2; 7 nucleotides agree with TRBD1. The specimen comprised PBMCs, sampled at follow-up. This clonotype was obtained from a male donor with early-stage non-small cell lung cancer. The CDR3 DNA reads as TGCGCCAGCAGTGAGGTTGCAGGGGGGAACACCGGGGAGCTGTTTTTT. This encodes CASSEVAGGNTGELFF.